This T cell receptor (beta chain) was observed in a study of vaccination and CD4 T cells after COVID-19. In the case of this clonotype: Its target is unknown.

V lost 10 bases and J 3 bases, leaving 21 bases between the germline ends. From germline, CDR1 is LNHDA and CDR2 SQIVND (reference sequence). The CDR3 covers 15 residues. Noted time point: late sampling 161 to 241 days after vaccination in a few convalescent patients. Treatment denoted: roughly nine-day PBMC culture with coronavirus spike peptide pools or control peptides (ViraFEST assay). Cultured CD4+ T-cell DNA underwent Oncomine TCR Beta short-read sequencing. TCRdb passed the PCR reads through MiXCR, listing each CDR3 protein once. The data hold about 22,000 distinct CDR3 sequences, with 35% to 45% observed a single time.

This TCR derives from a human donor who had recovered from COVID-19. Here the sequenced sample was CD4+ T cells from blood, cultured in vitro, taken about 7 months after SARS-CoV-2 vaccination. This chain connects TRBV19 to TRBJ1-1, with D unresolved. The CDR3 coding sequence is TGTGCCACCTCGCCTCCGAAGTCTCTCGACACTGAAGCTTTCTTT. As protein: CATSPPKSLDTEAFF.